These 15 T cell receptor beta chains came from one sample sequenced in a study of identical twins. TCRdb independently ran MiXCR on the 5' RACE reads; one entry per CDR3 protein. The sample lists hundreds of thousands of distinct CDR3 sequences, approximately 20% seen once, with 0.45% to 0.5% in the top ten. These records were also assigned to another study, of yellow fever vaccine responses in identical twins.

Material: CD4+ T cells sorted from blood. These receptor sequences come from a young woman in good health.

The chain combines TRBV4-1 with TRBJ2-4, with D perhaps TRBD1 or TRBD2 (5 bases each). This CDR3 contains 17 residues. CDR1 is MGHRA, CDR2 YSYEKL, per germline. Trimming shortened V by 2 bases and J by 0 bases, and 14 bases separated the two germline ends. CDR3 residues: CASSQSGTEIAKNIQYF. The DNA for the CDR3 is TGCGCCAGCAGCCAATCCGGGACGGAGATAGCCAAAAACATTCAGTACTTC.

This chain connects TRBV6-1 to TRBJ1-3; D is ambiguous. Trimming left V 4 bases short and J 0 bases short, with 13 bases between. The germline CDR1 and CDR2 sequences are MNHNS and SASEGT. The CDR3 is made up of 16 amino acids. The chain's CDR3 is CASSGLVGRSGNTIYF. CDR3 DNA: TGTGCCAGCAGTGGGCTCGTTGGCCGCTCTGGAAACACCATATATTTT.

V is TRBV10-2 and J is TRBJ2-7; the match to TRBD2 covers 11 bases. CDR3 length: 17 residues. Germline V gene data show CDR1 as WSHSY and CDR2 as SAAADI. The ends lost 3 bases at V and 2 bases at J; junction bases unmatched: 9. CDR3 sequence: CASSDPGLAGPTYEQYF. CDR3 bases: TGCGCCAGCAGTGATCCCGGACTAGCGGGCCCAACCTACGAGCAGTACTTC.

The gene calls are TRBV20-1 and TRBJ2-2, with 12 bases aligning to TRBD2. With V trimmed by 7 bases and J by 6 bases, 6 bases remained unmatched. The CDR3 totals 14 residues. Germline V CDR1 and CDR2: DFQATT, SNEGSKA (reference sequence). The CDR3: CSGKLAGGSGELFF. CDR3 bases: TGCAGTGGAAAACTAGCGGGGGGTTCCGGGGAGCTGTTTTTT.

This clonotype was counted many times. V gene TRBV11-2 combines with J gene TRBJ2-2, with TRBD1 matching 10 bases. The CDR3 length is 18 residues. Trimming took 3 bases from V and 6 from J; bases not matched to a gene: 13. Germline values: CDR1 SGHAT, CDR2 FQNNGV. This CDR3 reads CASSFHESRDRGSGELFF. CDR3 in DNA: TGTGCCAGCAGCTTCCATGAAAGCCGGGACAGGGGTTCCGGGGAGCTGTTTTTT. Full variable domain (missing parts from reference TRBV11-2 and TRBJ2-2): EAGVAQSPRYKIIEKRQSVAFWCNPISGHATLYWYQQILGQGPKLLIQFQNNGVVDDSQLPKDRFSAERLKGVDSTLKIQPAKLEDSAVYLCASSFHESRDRGSGELFFGEGSRLTVL.

The chain employs TRBV11-3 and TRBJ2-7, with 11 nucleotides matching TRBD2. Germline loops: CDR1 SGHNT, CDR2 YENEEA. Trimming took 4 bases from V and 4 from J; bases not matched to a gene: 12. This CDR3 region has 17 residues. CDR3 DNA sequence: TGTGCCAGCAGCTCGAAAAACACTAGCGGGAGTATGTACGAGCAGTACTTC. The encoded protein is CASSSKNTSGSMYEQYF.

J is TRBJ2-3 and V is TRBV24-1, with D unclear. From germline, CDR1 is KGHDR and CDR2 SFDVKD. This CDR3 has 12 amino acids. Trimming took off 7 bases at V and 9 bases at J, with 13 bases between the two ends. The CDR3 region has the DNA TGTGCCACCAGCCCCCCGGTGGGGACGCAGTATTTT. It translates to CATSPPVGTQYF.

The chain uses TRBV28 and TRBJ2-2, with D maybe TRBD1 (6 bases). CDR1 is MDHEN, CDR2 SYDVKM, per germline. The CDR3 totals 16 residues. Trimming removed 0 bases at V and 8 bases at J, with 16 bases between. CDR3 amino acids: CASSLWSAPGAGELFF. The DNA for the CDR3 is TGTGCCAGCAGTTTATGGAGTGCGCCAGGGGCTGGGGAGCTGTTTTTT.

This clonotype was picked up a small number of times. This rearrangement joins TRBV24-1 to TRBJ2-5, with TRBD2 matching over 7 bases. CDR3 length: 16 residues. From germline, CDR1 is KGHDR and CDR2 SFDVKD. The junction had 5 bases not matched to a gene; V was cut back by 0 bases and J by 2 bases. CDR3 coding DNA: TGTGCCACCAGTGATTTGGCGGGAGAGGGTCAAGAGACCCAGTACTTC. Translating it yields CATSDLAGEGQETQYF.

The chain employs TRBV5-1 and TRBJ2-1; 12 bases align to TRBD1. Germline lookup yields CDR1 SGHRS and CDR2 YFSETQ. This CDR3 contains 15 residues. The junction had 6 bases not matched to a gene; V was cut back by 4 bases and J by 7 bases. CDR3 bases: TGCGCCAGCAGCCTAGGGACAGGGGGCCCAAATGAGCAGTTCTTC. Translating it yields CASSLGTGGPNEQFF.

This clonotype was picked up many times. Compared with germline, one end of the junction differs, possibly owing to a read error. This chain links TRBV10-3 with TRBJ2-7; maybe TRBD2 (6 bases). From germline, CDR1 is ENHRY and CDR2 SYGVKD. The CDR3 is 13 amino acids. The CDR3 coding sequence is TGTGCAATCACATCGGCGCGGGGATACGAGCAGTACTTC. Its translation is CAITSARGYEQYF.

This clonotype turned up a few times. In nucleotides, the CDR3 is TGTGCCAGCAGTCAGGAGCCCTACGAGCAGTACTTC. It is translated as CASSQEPYEQYF. V and J are TRBV12-3 or TRBV12-4 and TRBJ2-7; no definite D call. Trimming took 5 bases from V and 2 from J, leaving 7 bases between them. The CDR3 has 12 residues.

This clonotype was observed many times. This chain uses TRBV7-7 with TRBJ1-1; D is perhaps TRBD1 (5 bases). The CDR3 is 17 amino acids. V lost 0 bases and J 0 bases, leaving 14 bases between the germline ends. Germline V CDR1 and CDR2: SSHAT, FNYEAQ (reference sequence). CDR3 coding DNA: TGTGCCAGCAGCTTAGCGGGTCAGGGCCGCATGAACACTGAAGCTTTCTTT. Encoded protein: CASSLAGQGRMNTEAFF.

This clonotype was seen more than once but under ten times. This rearrangement joins TRBV20-1 to TRBJ2-2, with 10 positions matching TRBD2. The trim removed 7 bases at V and 1 base at J, leaving 9 bases unmatched. Germline V gene data show CDR1 as DFQATT and CDR2 as SNEGSKA (reference sequence). The CDR3 has 16 residues. The CDR3 DNA is TGCAGTGTTCCAGCCACTAGCGGGAAGAACACCGGGGAGCTGTTTTTT. Translating it yields CSVPATSGKNTGELFF.

This clonotype was detected a few times. The chain uses TRBV11-2 and TRBJ2-1; TRBD2 aligns across 14 bases. The ends lost 5 bases at V and 8 bases at J; junction bases unmatched: 23. Germline loops: CDR1 SGHAT, CDR2 FQNNGV. The CDR3 is 21 residues long. CDR3 bases: TGTGCCAGCAGCCCTACGCGCCAGTGGGGACTAGCGGGAGAGGTTGACCATGAGCAGTTCTTC. It encodes CASSPTRQWGLAGEVDHEQFF.